The source of this TCR beta chain is a study of T cell responses to AZD1222 COVID-19 vaccine (TCRdb year 2021). About the investigation overall: AZD1222 recipients whose second dose came at about 4 weeks and those whose second dose came at about 12 weeks were combined into one group, since spike-specific TCR depth and breadth did not differ between the two schedules. TCR sequencing was performed for about 250 trial participants, of whom about 210 were given two doses of AZD1222 and 26 were given two doses of MenACWY control vaccine. Trial participants were enrolled into age subgroups of 18-55, 56-69 and 70-plus years, which contained roughly 150, 30 and 60 TCR-sequenced participants, respectively.

The CDR3 regions of human TCRbeta chains were analyzed by immunosequencing. For the original study's pipeline: Repertoire TCRs were checked for matches against a reference library of SARS-CoV-2-specific TCRs that had been generated using the MIRA antigen-specificity platform. Breadth meant the fraction of unique TCRs that were SARS-CoV-2-associated, whereas depth meant the fraction of total T cells that were SARS-CoV-2-associated. Using the MIRA data, each spike-specific TCR was mapped to the spike region that the TCR reacts to and placed in a CD4 or CD8 class. Log10-transformed breadth and depth values were compared by one-way ANOVA with Sidak's multiple comparisons tests. Entries here come from immuneACCESS through TCRdb and include only in-frame sequences with V and J called. Some clones fail to appear in such tables; in the studies checked, an unresolved V gene covers under half of the shortfall, and the cause of the remainder is unknown. That table furnishes V, J and clone size, whereas the DNA furnished D and trimming. In this sample the table shows 110,000 to 150,000 clones, around nine tenths of which occur a single time. Less than 7% of the sample is in the top ten clones.

The CDR3 starts with the cysteine, ends with the phenylalanine, and has 16 residues. Only the CDR3 region is kept as DNA, spanning 48 bases read in frame from base 1. V is pared back by 0 bases and J by 7 bases, with 13 bases lying between the germline termini. The germline V gene (reference sequence) sets CDR1 to SEHNR and CDR2 to FQNEAQ. What the research found in general, with its limitations: Participants were mostly white British and included more females than males, and it was suggested by the authors that clonal diversity may have been underestimated. Conclusions about previously exposed vaccinees are limited because only a handful of AZD1222 recipients were SARS-CoV-2 seropositive at baseline. The vaccine-associated CD4 TCRs covered the entire spike protein, and the dominant responses fell in regions 160-218 and 743-854. Because no samples from the day 14 peak response were available, repertoires could be characterized only after the peak T cell response. Epitopes outside the regions mutated in the B.1.351 and B.1.1.7 variants were reportedly recognized by nearly half of the unique spike-specific TCRs. In the small 56-69-year group, the increase in depth fell short of significance, most likely because of low power. Spike-specific TCR breadth and depth rose significantly after two AZD1222 doses compared with day 0 and with MenACWY recipients.

Sample time point, as interpreted from the label and publication: baseline before first vaccination. Vaccinee samples were obtained from the UK trials COV001 and COV002, which included a single-blind randomized controlled phase 2/3 trial of AZD1222 (ChAdOx1 nCoV-19) in healthy adults. Trial participant PBMC samples were collected at day 0 and day 28 after the second dose for TCRbeta chain sequencing. Details on this clone: This receptor's antigen is unknown. Base qualities are not recorded, but no much larger clone differs from it by a single base.

The input for sequencing was peripheral blood, taken on day 0 of AZD1222 vaccination. This receptor was identified in an adult in good health. Recombination joined TRBV7-9 with TRBJ1-6; too little of a D gene remains to name it. The CDR3 here reads CASSLATRPENSPLHF. The nucleotide sequence is TGTGCCAGCAGCTTAGCGACCAGGCCAGAGAATTCACCCCTCCACTTT.